Below, 4 T cell receptor beta chains from the same sample are listed, as sequenced in a study of blood T cell repertoires in COVID-19. Measured with immunoSEQ multiplex PCR; TCRdb has only the in-frame clones, and not every one. The sample shows around 260,000 clones, 85% to 90% of them seen only once. Sequencing was done on a sample of peripheral blood. These receptors came from a woman aged 40 to 55 who had recovered from COVID-19.

The J gene is TRBJ1-2, the V gene TRBV7-2, with TRBD1 matching 7 bases. Germline V lookup: CDR1 SGHTA, CDR2 FQGNSA. The V gene end was trimmed by 5 bases and the J gene end by 2 bases; junction bases not matched to a gene: 5. This CDR3 comprises 14 residues. The DNA of the CDR3 is TGTGCCAGCAGCGCCCGACAGGGCAACTATGGCTACACCTTC. Its translation is CASSARQGNYGYTF.

The chain uses TRBV7-2 and TRBJ1-4; TRBD1 might be the D (5 bases). The CDR3 spans 12 residues. CDR1 is SGHTA, CDR2 FQGNSA, per germline. V lost 2 bases and J lost 13, with 11 bases in between. CDR3 sequence (DNA): TGTGCCAGCAGCTTAATGGGTCAGGGACTGTTTTTT. Its translation: CASSLMGQGLFF.

This clone was observed once. CDR3 nucleotides: TGTGCCATCAGCAGGGGGCGAATGAACACCGGGGAGCTGTTTTTT. This encodes CAISRGRMNTGELFF. The chain has TRBV10-3 and TRBJ2-2; 8 bases agree with TRBD1. The V gene end was trimmed by 6 bases and the J gene end by 1 base; junction bases not matched to a gene: 4. Per the germline V gene, CDR1 is ENHRY and CDR2 is SYGVKD. This CDR3 comprises 15 residues.

The chain links TRBV18 to TRBJ1-1; D is unclear. Per germline, CDR1 KGHSH and CDR2 LQKENI. The germline V and J ends were trimmed by 3 bases and 3 bases, with 5 bases remaining between them. There are 12 residues in the CDR3. CDR3: CASSPGYTEAFF. CDR3 in DNA: TGTGCCAGCTCACCCGGTTACACTGAAGCTTTCTTT.